The sample holds many counts of the clone carrying this T cell receptor (beta chain). One junction end does not reproduce the germline sequence, and a read error may be involved. This entry comes from a study of molecular identifiers for immune sequencing clone quantification. Germline assignment: CDR1 MGHRA and CDR2 YSYEKL. CDR3 size: 13 residues. TCRdb re-called the PCR reads with MiXCR, one entry per CDR3 protein. The table records about 640,000 distinct CDR3 sequences, about 20% of them present only once. The sequenced sample was naive CD8+ T cells from blood, with Jurkat cell RNA spiked in. Subset defined: FACS-sorted CD8+CD4-CCR7+CD45RA+ naive T cells. The chain recombines TRBV4-1 with TRBJ1-5; the D is unclear. The receptor was isolated from a human donor in good health. Some libraries in this study had Jurkat cell RNA spiked in. DNA for the CDR3: TGTGCCAGCAGTTTATCCTCCTCTCAGCCCCAGCATTTT. Translation gives CASSLSSSQPQHF.